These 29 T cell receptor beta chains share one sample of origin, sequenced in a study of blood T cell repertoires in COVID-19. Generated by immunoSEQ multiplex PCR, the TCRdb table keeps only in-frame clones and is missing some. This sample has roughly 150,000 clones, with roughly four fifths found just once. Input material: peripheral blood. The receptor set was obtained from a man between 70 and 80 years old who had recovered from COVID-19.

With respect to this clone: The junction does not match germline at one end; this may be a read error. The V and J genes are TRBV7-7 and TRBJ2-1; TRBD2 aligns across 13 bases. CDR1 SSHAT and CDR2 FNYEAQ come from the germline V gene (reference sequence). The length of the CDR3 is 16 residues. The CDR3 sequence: CASSPGTSGMYNEQFF. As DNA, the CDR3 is TGTGCTAGCAGCCCCGGGACTAGCGGGATGTACAATGAGCAGTTCTTC.

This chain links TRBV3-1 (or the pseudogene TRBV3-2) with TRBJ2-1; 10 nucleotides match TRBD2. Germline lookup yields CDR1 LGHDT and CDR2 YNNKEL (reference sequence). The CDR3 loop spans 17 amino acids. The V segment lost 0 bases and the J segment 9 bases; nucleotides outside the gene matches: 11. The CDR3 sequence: CASSQDWSSSGRGEQFF. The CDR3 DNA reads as TGTGCCAGCAGCCAAGATTGGAGTTCGAGCGGGAGGGGTGAGCAGTTCTTC.

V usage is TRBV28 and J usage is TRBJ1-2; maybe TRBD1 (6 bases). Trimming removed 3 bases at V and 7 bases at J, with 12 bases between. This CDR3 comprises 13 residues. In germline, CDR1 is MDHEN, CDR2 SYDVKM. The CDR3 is CASSLGTLFGYTF. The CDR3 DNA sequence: TGTGCCAGCAGTTTGGGGACACTGTTTGGCTACACCTTC.

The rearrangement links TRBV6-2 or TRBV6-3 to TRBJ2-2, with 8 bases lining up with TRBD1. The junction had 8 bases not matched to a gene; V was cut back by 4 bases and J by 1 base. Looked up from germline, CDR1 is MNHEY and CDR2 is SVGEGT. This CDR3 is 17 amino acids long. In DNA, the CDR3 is TGTGCCAGCAGTTCCCCACCCGGGACAGGGAACACCGGGGAGCTGTTTTTT. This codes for CASSSPPGTGNTGELFF.

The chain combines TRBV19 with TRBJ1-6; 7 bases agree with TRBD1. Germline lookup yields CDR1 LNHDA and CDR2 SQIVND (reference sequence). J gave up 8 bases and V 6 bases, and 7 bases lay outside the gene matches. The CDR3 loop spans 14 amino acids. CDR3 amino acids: CASRETGLYSPLHF. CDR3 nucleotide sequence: TGTGCCAGTAGGGAGACAGGGCTGTATTCACCCCTCCACTTT.

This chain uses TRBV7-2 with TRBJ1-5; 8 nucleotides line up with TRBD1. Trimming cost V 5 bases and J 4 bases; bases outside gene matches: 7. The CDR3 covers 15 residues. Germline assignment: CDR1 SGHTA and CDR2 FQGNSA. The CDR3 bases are TGTGCCAGCAGCCAGGGGGCCAGTTTTAATCAGCCCCAGCATTTT. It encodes CASSQGASFNQPQHF. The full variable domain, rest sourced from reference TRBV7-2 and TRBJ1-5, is GAGVSQSPSNKVTEKGKDVELRCDPISGHTALYWYRQSLGQGLEFLIYFQGNSAPDKSGLPSDRFSAERTGGSVSTLTIQRTQQEDSAVYLCASSQGASFNQPQHFGDGTRLSIL.

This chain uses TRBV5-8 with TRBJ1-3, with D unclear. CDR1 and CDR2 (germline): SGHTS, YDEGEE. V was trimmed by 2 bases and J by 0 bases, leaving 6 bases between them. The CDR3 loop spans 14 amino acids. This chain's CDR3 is CASSFGGSGNTIYF. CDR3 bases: TGTGCCAGCAGCTTCGGCGGCTCTGGAAACACCATATATTTT.

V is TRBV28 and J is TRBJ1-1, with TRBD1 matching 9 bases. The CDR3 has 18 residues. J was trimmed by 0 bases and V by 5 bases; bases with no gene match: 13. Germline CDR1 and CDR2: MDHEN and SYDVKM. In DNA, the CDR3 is TGTGCCAGCAGTACCGGACAGGGGCCCAATCGTTTGAACACTGAAGCTTTCTTT. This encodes CASSTGQGPNRLNTEAFF.

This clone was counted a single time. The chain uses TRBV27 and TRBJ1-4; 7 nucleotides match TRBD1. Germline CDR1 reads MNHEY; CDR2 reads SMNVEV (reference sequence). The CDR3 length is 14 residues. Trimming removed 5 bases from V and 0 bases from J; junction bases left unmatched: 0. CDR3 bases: TGTGCCAGCAGTGGGACAGCAACTAATGAAAAACTGTTTTTT. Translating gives CASSGTATNEKLFF.

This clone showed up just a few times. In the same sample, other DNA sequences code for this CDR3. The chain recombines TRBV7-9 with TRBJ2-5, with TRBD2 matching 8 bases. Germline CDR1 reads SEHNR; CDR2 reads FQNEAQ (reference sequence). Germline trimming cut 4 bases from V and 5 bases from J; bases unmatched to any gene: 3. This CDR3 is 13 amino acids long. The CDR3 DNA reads TGTGCCAGCAGCTCTAGCGGGCGGGAGACCCAGTACTTC. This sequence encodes CASSSSGRETQYF.

The CDR3 is CASREAAGELFF. The CDR3 DNA reads as TGTGCCAGCCGAGAAGCGGCCGGGGAGCTGTTTTTT. This chain joins TRBV28 and TRBJ2-2; the D gene is possibly TRBD2 (5 bases). The CDR3 covers 12 residues. From germline, CDR1 is MDHEN and CDR2 SYDVKM. V was shortened by 8 bases and J by 6 bases, with 10 bases between the two germline ends.

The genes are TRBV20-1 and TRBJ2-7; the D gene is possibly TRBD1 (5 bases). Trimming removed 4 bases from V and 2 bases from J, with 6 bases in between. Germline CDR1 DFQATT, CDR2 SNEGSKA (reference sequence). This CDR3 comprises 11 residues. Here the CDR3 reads CSAKTAYEQYF. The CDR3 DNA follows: TGCAGTGCTAAGACAGCCTACGAGCAGTACTTC.

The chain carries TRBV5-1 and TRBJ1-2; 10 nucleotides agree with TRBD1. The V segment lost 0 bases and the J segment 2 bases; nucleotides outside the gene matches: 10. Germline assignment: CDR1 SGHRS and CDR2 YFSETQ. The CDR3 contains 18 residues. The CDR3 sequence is CASSLAGPRTGGNYGYTF. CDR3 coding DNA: TGCGCCAGCAGCTTGGCCGGCCCGCGGACAGGGGGAAACTATGGCTACACCTTC. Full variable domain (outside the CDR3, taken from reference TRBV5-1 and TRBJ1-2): KAGVTQTPRYLIKTRGQQVTLSCSPISGHRSVSWYQQTPGQGLQFLFEYFSETQRNKGNFPGRFSGRQFSNSRSEMNVSTLELGDSALYLCASSLAGPRTGGNYGYTFGSGTRLTVV.

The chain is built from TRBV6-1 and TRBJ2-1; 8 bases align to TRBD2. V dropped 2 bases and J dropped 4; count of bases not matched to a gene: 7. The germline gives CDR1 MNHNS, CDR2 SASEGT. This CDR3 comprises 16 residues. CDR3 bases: TGTGCCAGCAGTGAACTTGGGACTAGGGTTTACAATGAGCAGTTCTTC. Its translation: CASSELGTRVYNEQFF.

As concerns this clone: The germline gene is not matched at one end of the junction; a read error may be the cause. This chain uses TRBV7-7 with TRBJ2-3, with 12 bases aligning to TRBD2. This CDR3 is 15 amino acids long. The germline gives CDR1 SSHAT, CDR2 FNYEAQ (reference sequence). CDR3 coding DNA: TGTGCTAGCAGTCAGACTAGCGGGAGTACAGATACGCAGTATTTT. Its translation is CASSQTSGSTDTQYF. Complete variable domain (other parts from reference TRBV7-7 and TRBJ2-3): GAGVSQSPRYKVTKRGQDVTLRCDPISSHATLYWYQQALGQGPEFLTYFNYEAQPDKSGLPSDRFSAERPEGSISTLTIQRTEQRDSAMYRCASSQTSGSTDTQYFGPGTRLTVL.

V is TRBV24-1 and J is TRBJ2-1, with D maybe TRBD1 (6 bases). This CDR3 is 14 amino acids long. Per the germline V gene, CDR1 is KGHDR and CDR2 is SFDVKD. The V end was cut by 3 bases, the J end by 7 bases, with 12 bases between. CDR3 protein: CATSDPDRMNEQFF. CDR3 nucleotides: TGTGCCACCAGTGATCCTGACAGGATGAATGAGCAGTTCTTC.

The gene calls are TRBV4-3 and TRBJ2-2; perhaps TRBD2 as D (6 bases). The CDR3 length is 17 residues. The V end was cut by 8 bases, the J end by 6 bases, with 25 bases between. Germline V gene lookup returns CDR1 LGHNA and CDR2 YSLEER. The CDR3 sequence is CASEEDSRTSGPGELFF. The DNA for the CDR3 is TGCGCCAGCGAGGAGGACTCCAGAACGAGCGGGCCCGGGGAGCTGTTTTTT.

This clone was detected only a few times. CDR3 bases: TGTGCCAGCAGCTTAGTGGGACAGGACTCCTACGAGCAGTACTTC. Translating it yields CASSLVGQDSYEQYF. The chain is built from TRBV7-2 and TRBJ2-7; TRBD1 aligns across 8 bases. This CDR3 is 15 amino acids long. Germline V gene lookup returns CDR1 SGHTA and CDR2 FQGNSA. The V gene end was trimmed by 1 base and the J gene end by 0 bases; junction bases not matched to a gene: 2.

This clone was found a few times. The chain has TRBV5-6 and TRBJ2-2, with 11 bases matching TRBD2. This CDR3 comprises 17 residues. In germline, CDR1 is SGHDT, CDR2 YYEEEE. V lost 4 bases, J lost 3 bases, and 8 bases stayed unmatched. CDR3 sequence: CASSRTSGRTDTGELFF. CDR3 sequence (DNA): TGTGCCAGCAGCAGGACTAGCGGGCGGACCGACACCGGGGAGCTGTTTTTT. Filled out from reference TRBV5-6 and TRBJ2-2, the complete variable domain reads DAGVTQSPTHLIKTRGQQVTLRCSPKSGHDTVSWYQQALGQGPQFIFQYYEEEERQRGNFPDRFSGHQFPNYSSELNVNALLLGDSALYLCASSRTSGRTDTGELFFGEGSRLTVL.

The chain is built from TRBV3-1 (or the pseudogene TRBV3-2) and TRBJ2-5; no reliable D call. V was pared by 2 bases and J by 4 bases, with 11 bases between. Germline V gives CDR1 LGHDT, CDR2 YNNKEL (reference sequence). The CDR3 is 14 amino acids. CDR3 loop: CASSQSGAGETQYF. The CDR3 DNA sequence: TGTGCCAGCAGCCAATCCGGAGCTGGAGAGACCCAGTACTTC.

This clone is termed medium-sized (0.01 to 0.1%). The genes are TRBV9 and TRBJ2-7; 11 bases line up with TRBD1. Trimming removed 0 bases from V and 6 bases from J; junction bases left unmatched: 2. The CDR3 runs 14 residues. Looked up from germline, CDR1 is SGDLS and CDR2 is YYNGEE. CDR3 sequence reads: CASSVGTGGTEQYF. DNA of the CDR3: TGTGCCAGCAGCGTAGGGACAGGGGGCACCGAGCAGTACTTC.

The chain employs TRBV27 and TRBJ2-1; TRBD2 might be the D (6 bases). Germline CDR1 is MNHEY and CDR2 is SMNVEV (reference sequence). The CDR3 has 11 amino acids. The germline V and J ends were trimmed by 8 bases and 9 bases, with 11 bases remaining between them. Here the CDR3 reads CASGGRTEQFF. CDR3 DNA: TGTGCCAGCGGAGGGCGGACTGAGCAGTTCTTC.

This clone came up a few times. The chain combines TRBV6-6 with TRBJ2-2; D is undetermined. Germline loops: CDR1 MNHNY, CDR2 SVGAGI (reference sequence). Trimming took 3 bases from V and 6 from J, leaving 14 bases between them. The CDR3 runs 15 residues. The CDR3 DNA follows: TGTGCCAGCAGTTATTTGGGCATAACTTCCGGGGAGCTGTTTTTT. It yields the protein CASSYLGITSGELFF.

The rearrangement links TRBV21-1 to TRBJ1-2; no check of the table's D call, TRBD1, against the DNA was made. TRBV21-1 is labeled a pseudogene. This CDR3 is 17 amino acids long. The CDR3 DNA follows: TGTGCCAGCAGCCCAAAGGCCGGGACAGTTTTATACTATGGCTACACCTTC. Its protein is CASSPKAGTVLYYGYTF.

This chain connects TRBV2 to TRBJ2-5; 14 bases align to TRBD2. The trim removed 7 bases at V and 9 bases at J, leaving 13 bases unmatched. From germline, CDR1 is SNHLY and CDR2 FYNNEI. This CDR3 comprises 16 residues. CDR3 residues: CASTRRTSGGSAAQYF. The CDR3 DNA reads TGTGCCAGCACCCGAAGGACTAGCGGGGGGTCCGCGGCCCAGTACTTC. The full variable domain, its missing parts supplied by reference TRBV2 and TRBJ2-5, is EPEVTQTPSHQVTQMGQEVILRCVPISNHLYFYWYRQILGQKVEFLVSFYNNEISEKSEIFDDQFSVERPDGSNFTLKIRSTKLEDSAMYFCASTRRTSGGSAAQYFGPGTRLLVL.

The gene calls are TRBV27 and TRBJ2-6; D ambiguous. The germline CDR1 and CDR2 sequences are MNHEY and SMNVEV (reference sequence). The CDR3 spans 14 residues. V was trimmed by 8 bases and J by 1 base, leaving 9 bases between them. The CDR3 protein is CASQVQSGANVLTF. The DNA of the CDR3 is TGTGCCAGCCAAGTACAATCTGGGGCCAACGTCCTGACTTTC.

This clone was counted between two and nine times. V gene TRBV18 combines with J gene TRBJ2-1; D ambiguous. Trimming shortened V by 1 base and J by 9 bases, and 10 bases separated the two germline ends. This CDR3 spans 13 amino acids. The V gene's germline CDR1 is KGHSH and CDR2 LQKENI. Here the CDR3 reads CASSPRQDSEQFF. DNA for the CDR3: TGTGCCAGCTCACCACGTCAGGATAGTGAGCAGTTCTTC.

CDR3 in amino acids: CASSLEQGGSPLHF. CDR3 nucleotides: TGCGCCAGCAGCTTGGAACAGGGCGGTTCACCCCTCCACTTT. The chain joins TRBV5-1 to TRBJ1-6; D possibly corresponds to TRBD1 (6 bases). This CDR3 contains 14 residues. CDR1 and CDR2 (germline): SGHRS, YFSETQ. Trimming removed 0 bases from V and 9 bases from J, with 10 bases in between.

For the CDR3, the DNA is TGTGCCAGCAGTTACAGCCTCAATCAGCCCCAGCATTTT. This sequence encodes CASSYSLNQPQHF. The chain joins TRBV6-5 to TRBJ1-5; D gene ambiguous. Germline CDR1 is MNHEY and CDR2 is SVGAGI. V dropped 2 bases and J dropped 3 bases, with 5 bases sitting between them. The CDR3 consists of 13 residues.